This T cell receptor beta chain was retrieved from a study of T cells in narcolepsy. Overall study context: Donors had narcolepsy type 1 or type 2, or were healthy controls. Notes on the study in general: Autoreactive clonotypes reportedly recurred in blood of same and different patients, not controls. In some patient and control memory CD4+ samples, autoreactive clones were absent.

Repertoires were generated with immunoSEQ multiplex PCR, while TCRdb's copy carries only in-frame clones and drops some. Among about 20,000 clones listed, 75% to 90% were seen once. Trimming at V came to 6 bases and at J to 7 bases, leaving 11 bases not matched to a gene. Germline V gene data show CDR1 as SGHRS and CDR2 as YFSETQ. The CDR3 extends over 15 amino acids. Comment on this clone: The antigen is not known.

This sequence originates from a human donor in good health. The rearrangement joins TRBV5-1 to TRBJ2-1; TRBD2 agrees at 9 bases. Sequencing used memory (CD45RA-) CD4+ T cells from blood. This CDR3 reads CASKVAGDVSNEQFF. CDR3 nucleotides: TGCGCCAGCAAGGTAGCGGGAGATGTATCGAATGAGCAGTTCTTC.